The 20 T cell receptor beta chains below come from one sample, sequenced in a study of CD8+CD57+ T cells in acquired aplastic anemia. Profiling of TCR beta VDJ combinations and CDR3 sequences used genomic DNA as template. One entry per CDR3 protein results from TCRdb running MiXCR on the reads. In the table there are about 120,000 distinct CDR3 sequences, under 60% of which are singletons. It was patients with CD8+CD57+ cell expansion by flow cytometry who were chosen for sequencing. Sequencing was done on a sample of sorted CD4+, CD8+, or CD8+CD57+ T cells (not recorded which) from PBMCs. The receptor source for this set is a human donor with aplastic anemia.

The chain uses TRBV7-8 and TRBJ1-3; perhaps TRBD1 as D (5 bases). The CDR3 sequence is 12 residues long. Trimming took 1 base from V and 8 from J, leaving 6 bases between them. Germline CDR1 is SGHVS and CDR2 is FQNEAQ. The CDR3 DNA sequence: TGTGCCAGCAGCTTAGTGGGGGACACCATATATTTT. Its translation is CASSLVGDTIYF.

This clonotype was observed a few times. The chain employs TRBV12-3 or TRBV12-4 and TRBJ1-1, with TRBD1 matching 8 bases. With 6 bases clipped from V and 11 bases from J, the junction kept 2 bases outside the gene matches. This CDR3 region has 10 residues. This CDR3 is CASRTGEAFF. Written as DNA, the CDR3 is TGTGCCAGCAGGACAGGGGAGGCTTTCTTT.

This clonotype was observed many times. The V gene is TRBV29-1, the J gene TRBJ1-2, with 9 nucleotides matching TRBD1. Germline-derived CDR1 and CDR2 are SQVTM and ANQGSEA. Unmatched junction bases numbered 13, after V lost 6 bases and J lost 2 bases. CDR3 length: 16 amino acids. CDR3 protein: CSVAGTGMRDNYGYTF. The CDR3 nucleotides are TGCAGCGTCGCCGGGACAGGGATGCGCGACAACTATGGCTACACCTTC.

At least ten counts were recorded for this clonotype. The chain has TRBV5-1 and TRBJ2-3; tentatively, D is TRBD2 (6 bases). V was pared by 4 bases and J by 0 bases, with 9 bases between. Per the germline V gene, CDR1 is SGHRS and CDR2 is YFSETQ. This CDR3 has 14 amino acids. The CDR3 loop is CASSLSGSTDTQYF. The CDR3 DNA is TGCGCCAGCAGCCTTAGCGGTAGCACAGATACGCAGTATTTT. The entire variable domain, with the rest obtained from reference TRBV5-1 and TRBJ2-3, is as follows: KAGVTQTPRYLIKTRGQQVTLSCSPISGHRSVSWYQQTPGQGLQFLFEYFSETQRNKGNFPGRFSGRQFSNSRSEMNVSTLELGDSALYLCASSLSGSTDTQYFGPGTRLTVL.

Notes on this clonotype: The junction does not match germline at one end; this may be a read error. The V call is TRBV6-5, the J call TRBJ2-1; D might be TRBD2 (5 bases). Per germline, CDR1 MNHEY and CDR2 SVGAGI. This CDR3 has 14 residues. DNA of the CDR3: TGTGCCAGCAGTTACCCGGACTCCTACAGTGAGCAGTTCTTC. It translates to CASSYPDSYSEQFF.

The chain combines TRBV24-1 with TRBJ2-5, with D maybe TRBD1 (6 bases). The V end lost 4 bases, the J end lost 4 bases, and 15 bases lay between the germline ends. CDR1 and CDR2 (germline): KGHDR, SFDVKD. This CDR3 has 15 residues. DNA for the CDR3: TGTGCCACCAGTGAAGATACAGGGATGAGAGAGACCCAGTACTTC. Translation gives CATSEDTGMRETQYF.

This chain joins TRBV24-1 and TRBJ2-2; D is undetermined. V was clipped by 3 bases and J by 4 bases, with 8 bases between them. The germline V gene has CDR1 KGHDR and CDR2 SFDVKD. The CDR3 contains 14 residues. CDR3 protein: CATSDARGTGELFF. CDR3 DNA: TGTGCCACCAGTGATGCGCGAGGCACCGGGGAGCTGTTTTTT.

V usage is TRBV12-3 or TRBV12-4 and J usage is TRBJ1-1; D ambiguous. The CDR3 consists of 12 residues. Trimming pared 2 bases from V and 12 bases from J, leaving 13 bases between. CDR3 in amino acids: CASSLFQGKTFF. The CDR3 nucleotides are TGTGCCAGCAGTTTATTTCAAGGGAAAACTTTCTTT.

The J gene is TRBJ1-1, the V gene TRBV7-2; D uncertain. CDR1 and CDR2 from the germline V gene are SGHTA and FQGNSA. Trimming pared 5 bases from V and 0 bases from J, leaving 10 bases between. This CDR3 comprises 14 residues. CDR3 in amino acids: CASSPETVNTEAFF. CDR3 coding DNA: TGTGCCAGCAGCCCAGAAACAGTGAACACTGAAGCTTTCTTT.

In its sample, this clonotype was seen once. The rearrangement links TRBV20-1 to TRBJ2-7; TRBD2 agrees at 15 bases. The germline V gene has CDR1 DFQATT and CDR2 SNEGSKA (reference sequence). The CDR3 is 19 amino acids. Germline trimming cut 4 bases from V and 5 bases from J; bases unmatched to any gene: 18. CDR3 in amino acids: CSATKGLAGGSPRAHEQYF. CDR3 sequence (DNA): TGCAGTGCTACTAAGGGACTAGCGGGGGGCTCTCCCAGGGCCCACGAGCAGTACTTC.

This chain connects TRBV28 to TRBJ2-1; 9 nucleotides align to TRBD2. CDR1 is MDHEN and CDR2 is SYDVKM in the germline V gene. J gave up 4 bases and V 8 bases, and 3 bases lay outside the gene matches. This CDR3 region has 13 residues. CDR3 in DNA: TGTGCCAGCTCGACTAGCGGATACAATGAGCAGTTCTTC. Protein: CASSTSGYNEQFF. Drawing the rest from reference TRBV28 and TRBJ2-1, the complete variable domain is DVKVTQSSRYLVKRTGEKVFLECVQDMDHENMFWYRQDPGLGLRLIYFSYDVKMKEKGDIPEGYSVSREKKERFSLILESASTNQTSMYLCASSTSGYNEQFFGPGTRLTVL.

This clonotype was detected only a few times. This CDR3 is CATSRDRQSGPLHF. DNA for the CDR3: TGTGCCACCAGCAGAGATAGACAGTCGGGGCCCCTCCACTTT. The V and J genes are TRBV15 and TRBJ1-6; possible D gene TRBD1, 5 bases. The CDR3 sequence is 14 residues long. The V gene's germline CDR1 is LNHNV and CDR2 YYDKDF (reference sequence). Trimming took off 0 bases at V and 13 bases at J, with 13 bases between the two ends. Full variable domain (remainder filled in from reference TRBV15 and TRBJ1-6): DAMVIQNPRYQVTQFGKPVTLSCSQTLNHNVMYWYQQKSSQAPKLLFHYYDKDFNNEADTPDNFQSRRPNTSFCFLDIRSPGLGDTAMYLCATSRDRQSGPLHFGNGTRLTVT.

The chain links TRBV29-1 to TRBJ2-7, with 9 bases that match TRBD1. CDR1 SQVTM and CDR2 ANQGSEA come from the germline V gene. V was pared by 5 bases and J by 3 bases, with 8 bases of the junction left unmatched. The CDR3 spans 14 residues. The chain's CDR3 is CSVTSGDRDYEQYF. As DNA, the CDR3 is TGCAGCGTTACAAGTGGGGACAGGGACTACGAGCAGTACTTC.

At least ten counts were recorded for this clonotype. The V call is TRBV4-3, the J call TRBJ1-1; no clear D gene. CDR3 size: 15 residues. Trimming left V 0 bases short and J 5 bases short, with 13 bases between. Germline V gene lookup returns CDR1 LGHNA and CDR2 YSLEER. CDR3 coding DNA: TGCGCCAGCAGCCAAGATAGCGGGGAGGGAACTGAAGCTTTCTTT. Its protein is CASSQDSGEGTEAFF.

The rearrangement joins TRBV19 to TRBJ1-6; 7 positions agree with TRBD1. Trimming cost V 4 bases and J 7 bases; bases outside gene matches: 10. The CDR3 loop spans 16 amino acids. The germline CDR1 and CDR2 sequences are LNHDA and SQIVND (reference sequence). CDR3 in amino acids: CASSTTTGMGNSPLHF. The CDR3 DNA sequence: TGTGCCAGTAGTACTACGACAGGGATGGGAAATTCACCCCTCCACTTT.

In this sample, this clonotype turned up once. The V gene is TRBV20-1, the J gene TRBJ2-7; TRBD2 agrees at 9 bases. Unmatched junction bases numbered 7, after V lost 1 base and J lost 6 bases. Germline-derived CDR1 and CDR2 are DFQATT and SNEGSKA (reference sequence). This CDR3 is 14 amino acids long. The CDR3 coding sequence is TGCAGTGCTAGAGTTAGCGGGAGTGCGGGCGAGCAGTACTTC. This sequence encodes CSARVSGSAGEQYF.

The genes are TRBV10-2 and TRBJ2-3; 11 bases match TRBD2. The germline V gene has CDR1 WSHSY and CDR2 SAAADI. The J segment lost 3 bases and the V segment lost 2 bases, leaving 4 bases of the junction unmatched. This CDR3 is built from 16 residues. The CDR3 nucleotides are TGCGCCAGCAGTGAGCCCTCTAGCGGGGGGACAGATACGCAGTATTTT. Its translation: CASSEPSSGGTDTQYF.

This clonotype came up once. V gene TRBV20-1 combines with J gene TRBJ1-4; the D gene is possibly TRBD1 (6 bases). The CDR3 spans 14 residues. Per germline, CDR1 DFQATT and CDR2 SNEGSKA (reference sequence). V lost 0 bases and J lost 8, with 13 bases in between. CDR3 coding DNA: TGCAGTGCTAGAGATAACAGGGTGACCGAAAAACTGTTTTTT. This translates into CSARDNRVTEKLFF.

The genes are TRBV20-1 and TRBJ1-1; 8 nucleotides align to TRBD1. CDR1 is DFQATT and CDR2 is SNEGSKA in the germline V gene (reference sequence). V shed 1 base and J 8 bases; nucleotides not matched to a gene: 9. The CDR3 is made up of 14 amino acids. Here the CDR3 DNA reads TGCAGTGCTAGAGTTATTGGACAGGGAAGGGAAGCTTTCTTT. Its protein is CSARVIGQGREAFF.

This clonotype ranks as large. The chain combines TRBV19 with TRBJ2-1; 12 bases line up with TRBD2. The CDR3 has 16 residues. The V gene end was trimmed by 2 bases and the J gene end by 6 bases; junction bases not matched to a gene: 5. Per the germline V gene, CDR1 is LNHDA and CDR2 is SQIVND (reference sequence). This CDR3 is CASSIPRTSGTNEQFF. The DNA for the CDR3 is TGTGCCAGTAGTATACCAAGGACTAGCGGGACCAATGAGCAGTTCTTC.